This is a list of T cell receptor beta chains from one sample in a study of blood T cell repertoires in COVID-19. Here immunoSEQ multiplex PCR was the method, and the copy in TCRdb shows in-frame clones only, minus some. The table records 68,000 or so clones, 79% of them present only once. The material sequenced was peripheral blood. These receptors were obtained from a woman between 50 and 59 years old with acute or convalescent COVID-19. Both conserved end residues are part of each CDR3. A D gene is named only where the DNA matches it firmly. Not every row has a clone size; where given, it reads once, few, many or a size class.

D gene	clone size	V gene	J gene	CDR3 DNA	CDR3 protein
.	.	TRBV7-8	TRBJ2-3	TGTGCCAGCAGCTCTACGGATAGACACTCCACTTATTACAGCACAGATACGCAGTATTTT	CASSSTDRHSTYYSTDTQYF
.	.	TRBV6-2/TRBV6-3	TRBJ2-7	TGTGCCAGCAGTTACTCGGCTAGCATCCCCTACGAGCAGTACTTC	CASSYSASIPYEQYF
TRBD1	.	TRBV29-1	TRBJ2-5	TGCAGCGCGGGGACAGCTGAGGAGACCCAGTACTTC	CSAGTAEETQYF
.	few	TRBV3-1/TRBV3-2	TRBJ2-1	TGTGCCAGCAGCCCACTATGGGTTTACAATGAGCAGTTCTTC	CASSPLWVYNEQFF
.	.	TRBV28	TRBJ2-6	TGTGCCAGCAGCCTGGCGGGTGGGGCCAACGTCCTGACTTTC	CASSLAGGANVLTF
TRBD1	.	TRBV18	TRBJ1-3	TGTGCCAGCTCACCAACCGGGACAGGGGTTGGAAACACCATATATTTT	CASSPTGTGVGNTIYF
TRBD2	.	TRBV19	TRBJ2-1	TGTGCCAGTAGAAAGACTAGCGGGCCTAAGGCCTACAATGAGCAGTTCTTC	CASRKTSGPKAYNEQFF
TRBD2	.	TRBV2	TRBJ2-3	TGTGCCAGCAGTGATCCGACTAGCGGAAAAGGGGATACGCAGTATTTT	CASSDPTSGKGDTQYF
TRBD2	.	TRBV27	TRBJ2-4	TGTGCCAGCAGAGCGGGGGGAGCCAAAAACATTCAGTACTTC	CASRAGGAKNIQYF
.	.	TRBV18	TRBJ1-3	TGTGCCAGCTCACCTGCAACAACGGGGAGTGGAAACACCATATATTTT	CASSPATTGSGNTIYF
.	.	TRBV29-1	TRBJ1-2	TGCAGCGTTGTTCAGGGGCCAAGCTATGGCTACACCTTC	CSVVQGPSYGYTF
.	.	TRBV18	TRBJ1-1	TGTGCCAGCTCACGAACGGGGGGCCAGGACACTGAAGCTTTCTTT	CASSRTGGQDTEAFF
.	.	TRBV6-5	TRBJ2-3	TGTGCCAGCAGCCCCGACAGTGGTAAAGATACGCAGTATTTT	CASSPDSGKDTQYF
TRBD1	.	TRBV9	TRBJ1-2	TGTGCCAGCAGCCCACGGACAGGGAGGGAGACTAACTATGGCTACACCTTC	CASSPRTGRETNYGYTF
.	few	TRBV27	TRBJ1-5	TGTGCCAGCAGTCTCGGCGGCGGGCAGCCCCAGCATTTT	CASSLGGGQPQHF
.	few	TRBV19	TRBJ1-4	TGTGCCAGTAACACGGGAATGCGAAGGGTCGCTAATGAAAAACTGTTTTTT	CASNTGMRRVANEKLFF
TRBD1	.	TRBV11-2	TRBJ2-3	TGTGCCAGCAGCTCAACAGGGGTGGGTACGCAGTATTTT	CASSSTGVGTQYF
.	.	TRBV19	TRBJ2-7	TGTGCCAGTAGTCCCCTACTCGGGACATCTCTGTCCTACGAGCAGTACTTC	CASSPLLGTSLSYEQYF
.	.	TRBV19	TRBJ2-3	TGTGCCAGTAGTCCAGGCTTCGTAACAGATACGCAGTATTTT	CASSPGFVTDTQYF
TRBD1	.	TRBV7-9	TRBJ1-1	TGTGCCAGCAGCACAGGGGCCGGCACTGAAGCTTTCTTT	CASSTGAGTEAFF
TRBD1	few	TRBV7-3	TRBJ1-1	TGTGCCAGCAGCCTACAGGGGGCTGGCACTGAAGCTTTCTTT	CASSLQGAGTEAFF
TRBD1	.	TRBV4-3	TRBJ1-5	TGCGCCAGCAGCCAAGATCTAACAGGGGTTCAGCCCCAGCATTTT	CASSQDLTGVQPQHF
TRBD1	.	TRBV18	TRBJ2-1	TGTGCCAGCTCGCGTACAGGGGACCCATCCTACAATGAGCAGTTCTTC	CASSRTGDPSYNEQFF
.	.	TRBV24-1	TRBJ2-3	TGTGCCACCAGTGCGTCGGGCACAGATACGCAGTATTTT	CATSASGTDTQYF
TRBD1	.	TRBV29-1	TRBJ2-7	TGCAGCGTTGCCCCAGGACAGGGCTACGAGCAGTACTTC	CSVAPGQGYEQYF
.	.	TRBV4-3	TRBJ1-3	TGCGCCAGCAGCCAAGCCAGGGCGGATGGAAACACCATATATTTT	CASSQARADGNTIYF
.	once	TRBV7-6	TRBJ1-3	TGTGCCAGCAGCCGCCAAGAGTCCTCTGGAAACACCATATATTTT	CASSRQESSGNTIYF
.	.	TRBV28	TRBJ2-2	TGTGCCGCCTCTTCCGGGACTCACACCGGGGAGCTGTTTTTT	CAASSGTHTGELFF
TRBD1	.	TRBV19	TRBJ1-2	TGTGCCAGTACCTCACAGGGGGGGGCTGGCTACTATGGCTACACCTTC	CASTSQGGAGYYGYTF
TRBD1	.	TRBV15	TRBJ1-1	TGTGCCACCAGCAGCAATGCGGAACAGGGGCTCGGCACTGAAGCTTTCTTT	CATSSNAEQGLGTEAFF
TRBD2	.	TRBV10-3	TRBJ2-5	TGTGCCATCAGTGCTCTTAGCGGGGCGACGGGAGAGACCCAGTACTTC	CAISALSGATGETQYF
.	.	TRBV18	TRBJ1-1	TGTGCCAGCTCACCACGGAGGGGCGAGAACACTGAAGCTTTCTTT	CASSPRRGENTEAFF
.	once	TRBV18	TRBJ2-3	TGTGCCAGCTCACCTCGGGGGGCCGACACAGATACGCAGTATTTT	CASSPRGADTDTQYF
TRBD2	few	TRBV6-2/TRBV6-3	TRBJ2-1	TGTGCCAGCAGTTACTCGAGTGGGACTAGCGTACCCCCCCCGAGGAATGAGCAGTTCTTC	CASSYSSGTSVPPPRNEQFF
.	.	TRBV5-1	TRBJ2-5	TGCGCCAGCAGCTGGGAGCTCCAAGAGACCCAGTACTTC	CASSWELQETQYF
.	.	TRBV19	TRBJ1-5	TGTGCCAGTAGTATTCGGGGATCCGGCAATCAGCCCCAGCATTTT	CASSIRGSGNQPQHF
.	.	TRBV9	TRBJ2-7	TGTGCCAGCAGCGTCCTTAGCGAATCCTACGAGCAGTACTTC	CASSVLSESYEQYF
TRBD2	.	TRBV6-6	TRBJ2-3	TGTGCCAGCAGTTTTACGGGAGGGGGCACAGATACGCAGTATTTT	CASSFTGGGTDTQYF
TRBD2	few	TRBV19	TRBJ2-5	TGTGCCAGTAGTCCGACTAGCGGGGGGGCCGAAGAGACCCAGTACTTC	CASSPTSGGAEETQYF
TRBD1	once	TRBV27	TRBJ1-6	TGTGCCAGCAGTTCGGACAGGGGGTTACCTAATTCACCCCTCCACTTT	CASSSDRGLPNSPLHF
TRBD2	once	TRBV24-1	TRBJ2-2	TGTGCCACCAGTGACTCCGGGACTATCACCGGGGAGCTGTTTTTT	CATSDSGTITGELFF
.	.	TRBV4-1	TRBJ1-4	TGCGCCAGCAGCCAGGCGGCGGCAGAAAAACTGTTTTTT	CASSQAAAEKLFF
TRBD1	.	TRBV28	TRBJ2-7	TGTGCCAGCAGTCGACAGGGGCTCCCCTACGAGCAGTACTTC	CASSRQGLPYEQYF